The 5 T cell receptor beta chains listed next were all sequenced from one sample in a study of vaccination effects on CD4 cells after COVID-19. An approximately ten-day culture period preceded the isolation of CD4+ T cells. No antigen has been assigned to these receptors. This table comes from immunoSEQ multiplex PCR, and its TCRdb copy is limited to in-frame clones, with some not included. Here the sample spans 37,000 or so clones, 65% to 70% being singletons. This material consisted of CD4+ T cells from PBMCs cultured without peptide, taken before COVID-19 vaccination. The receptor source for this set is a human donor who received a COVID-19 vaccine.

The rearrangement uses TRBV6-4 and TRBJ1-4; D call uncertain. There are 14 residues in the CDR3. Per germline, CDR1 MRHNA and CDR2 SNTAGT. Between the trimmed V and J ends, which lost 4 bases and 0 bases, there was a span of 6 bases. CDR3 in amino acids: CASSADSTNEKLFF. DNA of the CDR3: TGTGCCAGCAGTGCGGACTCAACTAATGAAAAACTGTTTTTT.

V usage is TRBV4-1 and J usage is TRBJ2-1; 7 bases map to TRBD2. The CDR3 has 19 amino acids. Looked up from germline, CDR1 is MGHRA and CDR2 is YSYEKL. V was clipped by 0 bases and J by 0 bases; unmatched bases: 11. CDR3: CASSQELGAGLTSYNEQFF. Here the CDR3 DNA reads TGCGCCAGCAGCCAAGAACTGGGAGCGGGGCTGACCTCCTACAATGAGCAGTTCTTC.

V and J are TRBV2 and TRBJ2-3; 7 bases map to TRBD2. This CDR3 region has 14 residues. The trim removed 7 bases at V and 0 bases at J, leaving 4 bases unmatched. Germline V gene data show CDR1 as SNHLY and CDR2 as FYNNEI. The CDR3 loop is CASKTGGSTDTQYF. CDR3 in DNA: TGTGCCAGCAAGACGGGAGGTAGCACAGATACGCAGTATTTT.

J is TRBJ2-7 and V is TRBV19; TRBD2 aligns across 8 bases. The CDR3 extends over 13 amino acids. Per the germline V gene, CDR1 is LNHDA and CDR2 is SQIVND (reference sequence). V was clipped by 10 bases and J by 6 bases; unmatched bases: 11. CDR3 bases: TGTGCCACTGGGGGTAGCGGGATCAGCGAGCAGTACTTC. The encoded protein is CATGGSGISEQYF.

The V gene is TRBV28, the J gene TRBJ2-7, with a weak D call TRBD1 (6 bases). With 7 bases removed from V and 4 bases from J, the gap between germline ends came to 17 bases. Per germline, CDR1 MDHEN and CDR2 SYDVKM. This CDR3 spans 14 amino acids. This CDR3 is CASTRQASPYEQYF. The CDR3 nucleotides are TGTGCCAGCACAAGACAGGCCTCCCCGTACGAGCAGTACTTC.